Each of the 23 T cell receptor beta chains below was sequenced from the same sample in a study of tissue T cells after allogeneic stem cell transplantation. Generated by immunoSEQ multiplex PCR, the TCRdb table keeps only in-frame clones and is missing some. Altogether around 4,500 clones are present, 55% to 60% being singletons, with the ten largest covering under 30%. This sample's time point: mouse harvest day 7 after allogeneic transplant. Each mouse received 10^7 T-cell-depleted marrow cells plus 10^6 splenic CD5+ T cells by tail vein. Sequencing was performed on spleen. The receptors were gathered from a female BALB/c mouse given C57BL/6 T cells with graft-versus-host disease after an allogeneic hematopoietic cell transplant.

With respect to this clone: Germline and genes here are mouse. The CDR3 extends 1 residue past the end of the read, so its final part is completed from the germline J gene. V gene TRBV26 combines with J gene TRBJ1-4, with TRBD1 matching over 7 bases. V shed 3 bases, J shed 4 bases, and the junction held 2 bases outside the gene matches. CDR3 size: 14 residues. From germline, CDR1 is KGHPV and CDR2 FQNQEV (reference sequence). The covered CDR3 bases are TGTGCCAGCAGTCTCGGGACAGTCAACGAAAGATTATTT. Translating it yields CASSLGTVNERLF. In full, the CDR3 is CASSLGTVNERLFF.

As regards this clone: Mouse germline and gene names are used. The read ends 1 residue early relative to the CDR3; the germline J gene fills the gap. The chain combines TRBV14 with TRBJ2-5; 13 bases align to TRBD2. This CDR3 spans 17 amino acids. Germline loops: CDR1 SGHDT, CDR2 FRDEAV. Trimming at V came to 4 bases and at J to 0 bases, leaving 5 bases not matched to a gene. The sequenced part of the CDR3 DNA is TGTGCCAGCAGTATCGGGACTGGGGGGGGGAACCAAGACACCCAGTAC. Residues: CASSIGTGGGNQDTQY. From start to end, the CDR3 is CASSIGTGGGNQDTQYF. The full variable domain, with the rest looked up from reference TRBV14 and TRBJ2-5, is EAGVTQSPRYAVLQEGQAVSFWCDPISGHDTLYWYQQPRDQGPQLLVYFRDEAVIDNSQLPSDRFSAVRPKGTNSTLKIQSAKQGDTATYLCASSIGTGGGNQDTQYFGPGTRLLVL.

Worth noting for this clone: Mouse gene names and germline throughout. The CDR3 extends 1 residue past the end of the read, so its final part is completed from the germline J gene. The gene calls are TRBV19 and TRBJ2-3; D call uncertain. The CDR3 is 11 residues long. Germline lookup yields CDR1 FNHDT and CDR2 SITEND (reference sequence). The V gene lost 7 bases and the J gene lost 0 bases, with 3 bases spanning the gap. The CDR3 DNA, read in part, is TGTGCCAGCGGGAGTGCAGAAACGCTGTAT. It specifies CASGSAETLY. The CDR3 reads in full as CASGSAETLYF.

This clone was observed a few times. Any gene name here is a mouse gene name. The CDR3 is cut off 1 residue early in the read; its end comes from the germline J gene. The chain carries TRBV29 and TRBJ2-2, with 8 bases aligning to TRBD1. J lost 4 bases, V lost 0 bases, and 4 bases had no gene match. The CDR3 spans 16 residues. Per the germline V gene, CDR1 is MSHET and CDR2 is SYDVDS. The CDR3 spells CASSLSEDRATGQLYF. The CDR3 bases that were read are TGTGCTAGCAGTTTATCGGAGGACAGGGCCACCGGGCAGCTCTAC.

A remark on this clone: All gene names here are mouse names. Incomplete CDR3 DNA: TGTGCCAGCAGTGATGGACAAATTTCCAACGAAAGATTATTT. Amino acid sequence: CASSDGQISNERLF. The full CDR3 protein reads CASSDGQISNERLFF. V gene TRBV13-1 combines with J gene TRBJ1-4; unclear D gene. Read sequence stops 1 residue before the CDR3 end, and the germline J gene provides the missing end. V was clipped by 0 bases and J by 0 bases, with 6 bases between them. Per germline, CDR1 NSHNY and CDR2 SYGAGN. The CDR3 runs 15 residues. Complete variable domain (other parts from reference TRBV13-1 and TRBJ1-4): EAAVTQSPRNKVTVTGGNVTLSCRQTNSHNYMYWYRQDTGHGLRLIHYSYGAGNLRIGDVPDGYKATRTTQEDFFLLLELASPSQTSLYFCASSDGQISNERLFFGHGTKLSVL.

Of note for this clone: Gene names follow the mouse nomenclature. The CDR3 end is not reached by the read, which stops 1 residue before it; the germline J gene fills it in. The genes are TRBV31 and TRBJ2-7; 11 positions match TRBD2. This CDR3 is 15 amino acids long. V lost 2 bases and J lost 0; bases outside the gene matches: 3. Germline values: CDR1 GKSSPN, CDR2 SITVG. Partial CDR3 DNA: TGTGCCTGGAGTGGACTGGGGGGTCCCTCCTATGAACAGTAC. Translating it yields CAWSGLGGPSYEQY. The entire CDR3 protein is CAWSGLGGPSYEQYF. Supplemented by reference TRBV31 and TRBJ2-7, the full variable domain reads AQTIHQWPVAEIKAVGSPLSLGCTIKGKSSPNLYWYWQATGGTLQQLFYSITVGQVESVVQLNLSASRPKDDQFILSTEKLLLSHSGFYLCAWSGLGGPSYEQYFGPGTRLTVL.

Concerning this clone: Gene names and germline match the mouse. Read sequence stops 1 residue before the CDR3 end, and the germline J gene provides the missing end. Different DNA sequences within this sample yield the same CDR3. The chain recombines TRBV31 with TRBJ2-5; 7 bases line up with TRBD1. V shed 1 base and J 1 base; nucleotides not matched to a gene: 2. Germline V gene data show CDR1 as GKSSPN and CDR2 as SITVG. The CDR3 is 14 amino acids. The CDR3: CAWSRGQYQDTQYF. The CDR3 DNA, read in part, is TGTGCCTGGAGTCGGGGACAGTACCAAGACACCCAGTAC.

To note about this clone: Each gene name is a mouse one. The read falls 1 residue short of the CDR3 end, and the missing part is taken from the germline J gene. The V call is TRBV19, the J call TRBJ2-1, with 9 bases matching TRBD2. Looked up from germline, CDR1 is FNHDT and CDR2 is SITEND (reference sequence). The CDR3 is 13 amino acids. The junction had 4 bases not matched to a gene; V was cut back by 9 bases and J by 3 bases. CDR3 sequence reads: CAISTGGYAEQFF. The covered CDR3 bases are TGTGCCATCTCGACTGGGGGCTATGCTGAGCAGTTC.

In regard to this clone: Genes here carry mouse names. Incomplete CDR3 DNA: TGTGCCAGCAGTCTGTCGACGGGTTCCCAAGACACCCAGTAC. It codes for CASSLSTGSQDTQY. The whole CDR3 protein reads CASSLSTGSQDTQYF. This rearrangement joins TRBV26 to TRBJ2-5; D unclear. The CDR3 end lies 1 residue beyond the end of the read and is filled in from the germline J gene. Deletions cut 0 bases from V and 2 bases from J, with 9 bases between. Germline V CDR1 and CDR2: KGHPV, FQNQEV (reference sequence). This CDR3 spans 15 amino acids.

Note on this clone: Gene names and germline refer to mouse. The missing CDR3 end, 1 residue past where the read stops, is filled in from the germline J gene. V and J are TRBV3 and TRBJ2-5, with D possibly TRBD1 on 6 matching bases. CDR1 is SNHLY and CDR2 is FYNGKV in the germline V gene (reference sequence). The germline V and J ends were trimmed by 0 bases and 4 bases, with 11 bases remaining between them. The CDR3 runs 15 residues. This chain's CDR3 is CASSLAAGQKDTQYF. The CDR3 bases that were read are TGTGCCAGCAGCTTAGCGGCGGGACAAAAAGACACCCAGTAC.

Remarks on this clone: These gene names are mouse names. The read ends 1 residue early relative to the CDR3; the germline J gene fills the gap. This chain links TRBV13-2 with TRBJ1-2; weak D call: TRBD1 (6 bases). V was clipped by 5 bases and J by 2 bases, with 10 bases between them. CDR3 length: 13 amino acids. The germline V gene encodes CDR1 NNHNN and CDR2 SYGAGS (reference sequence). The CDR3 DNA, read in part, is TGTGCCAGCGGCCGGGACACCAACTCCGACTACACC. Translated, it gives CASGRDTNSDYT. The full CDR3 protein is CASGRDTNSDYTF.

This clone was recorded only once. The genes are named according to mouse. The CDR3 is cut off 1 residue early in the read; its end comes from the germline J gene. The chain combines TRBV31 with TRBJ2-4; D call uncertain. The CDR3 is made up of 14 amino acids. With 0 bases removed from V and 0 bases from J, the gap between germline ends came to 7 bases. CDR1 is GKSSPN and CDR2 is SITVG in the germline V gene. CDR3 loop: CAWSLLNSQNTLYF. Incomplete CDR3 DNA: TGTGCCTGGAGTCTCCTCAATAGTCAAAACACCTTGTAC.

The sample holds a few counts of this clone. Gene and germline names: mouse. The CDR3 end falls 1 residue outside the read, so it is completed with the germline J gene. The rearrangement uses TRBV23 and TRBJ2-2. The CDR3 sequence is 13 residues long. CDR1 and CDR2 from the germline V gene are KGHTA and FQNQQP. CDR3 DNA, as far as it was read: TGCTCCAGCAGTCAGGGGGACACCGGGCAGCTCTAC. Its protein is CSSSQGDTGQLY. The entire CDR3 reads CSSSQGDTGQLYF.

This clone is medium-sized within its sample. Mouse gene names apply. The CDR3 end lies 1 residue beyond the end of the read and is filled in from the germline J gene. This chain uses TRBV13-2 with TRBJ2-5; D is perhaps TRBD1 (5 bases). V lost 3 bases, J lost 4 bases, and 6 bases lay in between. The germline V gene encodes CDR1 NNHNN and CDR2 SYGAGS (reference sequence). The CDR3 is made up of 12 amino acids. CDR3 DNA (partial): TGTGCCAGCGGTGGGACAAAAGACACCCAGTAC. Translating gives CASGGTKDTQY. The whole CDR3 region reads CASGGTKDTQYF.

This clone was picked up a small number of times. All gene names here are mouse names. The read stops 1 residue short of the end of the CDR3; the missing end is completed from the germline J gene. This chain joins TRBV13-1 and TRBJ2-7; TRBD1 might be the D (6 bases). CDR1 and CDR2 (germline): NSHNY, SYGAGN. The CDR3 is 13 residues long. With 4 bases removed from V and 3 bases from J, the gap between germline ends came to 11 bases. Incomplete CDR3 DNA: TGTGCCAGCAGTCAACAGGGCTTCTATGAACAGTAC. It codes for CASSQQGFYEQY. The complete CDR3 sequence is CASSQQGFYEQYF.

This clone is medium-sized in the sample. The gene names given are mouse names. The chain's CDR3 is CASLGALYEQYF. The sequenced CDR3 bases are TGTGCCAGCCTGGGGGCTCTATATGAACAGTAC. This chain uses TRBV19 with TRBJ2-7, with D perhaps matching TRBD2 (7 bases). The CDR3 end falls 1 residue outside the read, so it is completed with the germline J gene. The CDR3 sequence is 12 residues long. Trimming took 7 bases from V and 4 from J, leaving 12 bases between them. CDR1 is FNHDT and CDR2 is SITEND in the germline V gene (reference sequence).

Turning to this clone: Gene names refer to mouse genes. The read terminates 1 residue before the CDR3 end, so the remaining end is supplied by the germline J gene. This sequence joins TRBV19 and TRBJ2-5, with D possibly TRBD1 on 5 matching bases. The germline CDR1 and CDR2 sequences are FNHDT and SITEND (reference sequence). The CDR3 is 12 residues long. V lost 5 bases and J 6 bases, leaving 10 bases between the germline ends. The CDR3 here is CASRAGRDTQYF. CDR3 DNA (partial): TGTGCCAGCAGAGCAGGGAGGGACACCCAGTAC.

Regarding this clone: All gene names here are mouse names. The read stops 1 residue short of the end of the CDR3; the missing end is completed from the germline J gene. This rearrangement joins TRBV16 to TRBJ2-7; D may be TRBD1 (5 bases). The V and J ends lost 3 bases and 2 bases respectively, with 11 bases between them. CDR3 length: 14 residues. The germline V gene has CDR1 SGHSA and CDR2 FRNQAP. CDR3 DNA, as far as it was read: TGTGCAAGCAGCTTGCAGGGAATCCCCTATGAACAGTAC. Translated, it gives CASSLQGIPYEQY. The CDR3 in its entirety is CASSLQGIPYEQYF.

This clone has just a few counts. Gene and germline names: mouse. The read is 1 residue too short to cover the CDR3 end, so that end is filled in from the germline J gene. The chain combines TRBV12-1 with TRBJ1-3, with D possibly TRBD1 on 5 matching bases. The CDR3 consists of 14 residues. The germline V gene encodes CDR1 SGHSN and CDR2 HYEKVE. Trimming took off 2 bases at V and 0 bases at J, with 7 bases between the two ends. The covered CDR3 bases are TGTGCCAGCTCTCAGGGGTTTTCTGGAAATACGCTCTAT. Residues: CASSQGFSGNTLY. The entire CDR3 protein is CASSQGFSGNTLYF.

A remark on this clone: Germline and genes here are mouse. The read comes to an end 1 residue before the CDR3 does, leaving the germline J gene to fill in the end. The rearrangement uses TRBV13-2 and TRBJ2-5; D perhaps matches TRBD2 (5 bases). The germline V gene has CDR1 NNHNN and CDR2 SYGAGS (reference sequence). V lost 1 base, J lost 3 bases, and 6 bases lay in between. CDR3 length equals 13 residues. The CDR3 spells CASGDWGQDTQYF. The sequenced part of the CDR3 DNA is TGTGCCAGCGGTGATTGGGGTCAAGACACCCAGTAC.

Concerning this clone: Gene names and germline match the mouse. The read halts 1 residue ahead of the CDR3 end, with the missing end drawn from the germline J gene. The rearrangement uses TRBV2 and TRBJ2-7; the match to TRBD2 covers 14 bases. V lost 0 bases and J lost 9; bases outside the gene matches: 7. The germline CDR1 and CDR2 sequences are LGHNA and YSYQKL. The CDR3 is 16 residues long. CDR3 DNA (partial): TGTGCCAGCAGCCAAGAGGAGGGGACTGGGGGGGCGCGACAGTAC. Protein sequence: CASSQEEGTGGARQY. In full, the CDR3 reads CASSQEEGTGGARQYF.

Details on this clone: The gene names here belong to mouse. The CDR3 end lies 1 residue beyond the end of the read and is filled in from the germline J gene. The chain carries TRBV13-3 and TRBJ1-4; TRBD1 might be the D (5 bases). Trimming removed 0 bases at V and 0 bases at J, with 6 bases between. The CDR3 sequence is 15 residues long. Germline CDR1 is NNHDY and CDR2 is SYVADS. This CDR3 reads CASSDAGVSNERLFF. The CDR3 bases that were read are TGTGCCAGCAGTGATGCGGGGGTTTCCAACGAAAGATTATTT.

Comments on this clone: Mouse germline and gene names are used. With the read ending 1 residue before the CDR3 end, the germline J gene is used to fill in that end. The chain links TRBV19 to TRBJ1-2, with unresolved D. Per germline, CDR1 FNHDT and CDR2 SITEND (reference sequence). CDR3 length: 12 residues. With 2 bases removed from V and 3 bases from J, the gap between germline ends came to 5 bases. The CDR3 loop reads CASSIRDSDYTF. The DNA read from the CDR3 is TGTGCCAGCAGTATTAGGGACTCCGACTACACC.